This T cell receptor (beta chain) was documented in a study of T-cell reconstitution after alpha-beta-depleted transplantation in children. The V gene lost 0 bases and the J gene lost 2 bases, with 10 bases spanning the gap. The CDR3 extends over 15 amino acids. Looked up from germline, CDR1 is SGHNT and CDR2 is YYREEE (reference sequence). This sample's TCRbeta library carried unique molecular identifier barcodes. TCRdb re-called the PCR reads with MiXCR, one entry per CDR3 protein. The top ten clones hold about 2.3% of a sample with roughly 500,000 distinct CDR3 sequences, around a third of them seen once.

The sample in question was PBMCs from the stem cell graft donor, obtained from the stem cell graft. V and J are TRBV5-4 and TRBJ2-3; D is possibly TRBD1 (5 bases). This clonotype was obtained from a human donor who donated a stem cell graft to a child with aplastic anemia. Written as DNA, the CDR3 is TGTGCCAGCAGCTTGGCGTGGGGCAACACAGATACGCAGTATTTT. Protein sequence: CASSLAWGNTDTQYF.